The 12 T cell receptor beta chains below come from one sample, sequenced in a study of blood T cell repertoires in COVID-19. TCRdb keeps only in-frame clones here, not all; method: immunoSEQ multiplex PCR. The table lists around 70,000 clones, 78% of them singletons. Sequencing was done on a sample of peripheral blood. Receptor source: a human donor in a cohort sampled during active COVID-19.

The genes are TRBV27 and TRBJ1-2, with TRBD1 matching over 8 bases. Germline-derived CDR1 and CDR2 are MNHEY and SMNVEV (reference sequence). The CDR3 covers 14 residues. Trimming cost V 5 bases and J 1 base; bases outside gene matches: 3. The CDR3 region is CASSGDRINYGYTF. In DNA, the CDR3 is TGTGCCAGCAGTGGGGACAGGATTAACTATGGCTACACCTTC.

This clone was detected once. This chain links TRBV6-5 with TRBJ2-1; 11 bases line up with TRBD2. The CDR3 is 14 residues long. The germline V gene encodes CDR1 MNHEY and CDR2 SVGAGI. V shed 7 bases, J shed 4 bases, and the junction held 3 bases outside the gene matches. The CDR3 DNA sequence: TGTGCCAGCACCCTAGCGGGGGGATACAATGAGCAGTTCTTC. It codes for CASTLAGGYNEQFF.

This chain connects TRBV6-2 or TRBV6-3 to TRBJ2-3, with 7 bases fitting TRBD2. The junction had 7 bases not matched to a gene; V was cut back by 6 bases and J by 1 base. The CDR3 has 15 amino acids. CDR1 and CDR2 from the germline V gene are MNHEY and SVGEGT. The CDR3 nucleotides are TGTGCCAGCAGCAAGGCGGGAGCTGGCACAGATACGCAGTATTTT. It is translated as CASSKAGAGTDTQYF.

This chain joins TRBV20-1 and TRBJ2-7; D call uncertain. The CDR3 totals 11 residues. CDR1 and CDR2 (germline): DFQATT, SNEGSKA (reference sequence). Deletions cut 0 bases from V and 3 bases from J, with 3 bases between. The CDR3 region is CSARDYYEQYF. CDR3 sequence (DNA): TGCAGTGCTAGAGACTACTACGAGCAGTACTTC.

This chain joins TRBV5-8 and TRBJ1-4; 9 bases match TRBD1. The J segment lost 8 bases and the V segment lost 4 bases, leaving 9 bases of the junction unmatched. Germline V gene data show CDR1 as SGHTS and CDR2 as YDEGEE. The CDR3 spans 15 residues. The CDR3 nucleotides are TGTGCCAGCAGCACCCAATTAGACAGGGGGGAAAAACTGTTTTTT. Its translation: CASSTQLDRGEKLFF.

The chain has TRBV7-8 and TRBJ1-1, with D uncertain. Deletions cut 3 bases from V and 1 base from J, with 9 bases between. Germline-derived CDR1 and CDR2 are SGHVS and FQNEAQ. The length of the CDR3 is 14 residues. Here the CDR3 reads CASSFRNPNTEAFF. CDR3 nucleotides: TGTGCCAGCAGCTTCAGAAACCCGAACACTGAAGCTTTCTTT.

Regarding this clone: This may stem from a read error, because a much larger clone lies one nucleotide away. Other DNA sequences from this sample encode an identical CDR3 as well. The gene calls are TRBV11-2 and TRBJ1-1; possible D gene TRBD1, 5 bases. Germline CDR1 and CDR2: SGHAT and FQNNGV. Trimming cost V 0 bases and J 3 bases, with 5 bases left between them. The CDR3 length is 13 residues. The CDR3, as DNA: TGTGCCAGCAGCTTAGACAGGGACACTGAAGCTTTCTTT. Amino acids: CASSLDRDTEAFF.

The DNA of the CDR3 is TGCGCCAGCAGCCAAGCTCCCCCAGACAGCTCTGGAAACACCATATATTTT. The encoded protein is CASSQAPPDSSGNTIYF. The chain carries TRBV4-1 and TRBJ1-3; D is possibly TRBD1 (5 bases). The V gene's germline CDR1 is MGHRA and CDR2 YSYEKL. V lost 1 base, J lost 0 bases, and 13 bases lay in between. CDR3 size: 17 residues.

V and J are TRBV18 and TRBJ1-2; 9 nucleotides agree with TRBD1. The V gene end was trimmed by 6 bases and the J gene end by 8 bases; junction bases not matched to a gene: 7. Germline V gene data show CDR1 as KGHSH and CDR2 as LQKENI. The CDR3 extends over 13 amino acids. The CDR3 DNA reads as TGTGCCAGCTCCGGGGGACAGGGAGAGGGCTACACCTTC. This gives the protein CASSGGQGEGYTF. Variable domain in full (rest from reference TRBV18 and TRBJ1-2): NAGVMQNPRHLVRRRGQEARLRCSPMKGHSHVYWYRQLPEEGLKFMVYLQKENIIDESGMPKERFSAEFPKEGPSILRIQQVVRGDSAAYFCASSGGQGEGYTFGSGTRLTVV.

The chain couples TRBV3-1 (or the pseudogene TRBV3-2) to TRBJ1-3; D is ambiguous. The germline V and J ends were trimmed by 4 bases and 4 bases, with 14 bases remaining between them. The CDR3 runs 15 residues. CDR1 and CDR2 from the germline V gene are LGHDT and YNNKEL (reference sequence). CDR3 bases: TGTGCCAGCAGCCCCATTGCGGGTCACGGAAACACCATATATTTT. This codes for CASSPIAGHGNTIYF.

V is TRBV3-1 (or the pseudogene TRBV3-2) and J is TRBJ2-7, with TRBD2 identical over 7 bases. The germline gives CDR1 LGHDT, CDR2 YNNKEL (reference sequence). This CDR3 is 16 amino acids long. The junction had 7 bases not matched to a gene; V was cut back by 0 bases and J by 2 bases. The CDR3 reads CASSQDRASGTYEQYF. CDR3 sequence (DNA): TGTGCCAGCAGCCAAGATAGGGCTAGCGGAACCTACGAGCAGTACTTC.

The gene calls are TRBV28 and TRBJ1-1, with 7 positions matching TRBD1. CDR3 length equals 15 residues. Germline V gene lookup returns CDR1 MDHEN and CDR2 SYDVKM. Germline trimming cut 7 bases from V and 1 base from J; bases unmatched to any gene: 9. CDR3 region: CASTDQQGWNTEAFF. The CDR3 nucleotides are TGTGCCAGCACCGATCAACAGGGGTGGAACACTGAAGCTTTCTTT.